This T cell receptor (beta chain) derives from a study of blood T cells in healthy people across ages. Overall study results and limits: Correlation between TCR beta diversity and naive T cell percentage was strong. The recorded TCR beta diversity per million T cells decreased in a roughly linear manner with age.

The CDR3 sequence is 14 residues long. From germline, CDR1 is DFQATT and CDR2 SNEGSKA (reference sequence). As to this clonotype: Antigen: not known.

Primers used in a second PCR of roughly 6 to 11 cycles were a sample-barcoded 5' primer and a J-beta primer mix. TCRdb re-called the 5' RACE reads with MiXCR, one entry per CDR3 protein. In the table there are about 500,000 distinct CDR3 sequences, nearly 25% of which are singletons. This sample also belongs to another study, concerning T cells of mothers and their children.

V gene TRBV20-1 combines with J gene TRBJ2-5, with 14 bases aligning to TRBD2. The J call is uncertain, as TRBJ2-7 better fits the DNA end. The sequencing input was blood. This clonotype originated in a boy aged 10-17 years in good health. The DNA of the CDR3 is TGCAGTGCTAGGGGACTAGCGGGAGCCCACGAGCAGTACTTC. As protein: CSARGLAGAHEQYF.